These T cell receptor beta chains were read from a single sample in a study of T cells in Graves' hyperthyroidism and ophthalmopathy. TCRdb recomputed calls from the multiplex PCR reads with MiXCR, one row per CDR3 protein. The sample yields about 200,000 distinct CDR3 sequences, roughly a sixth seen once. What was sequenced was blood. The source is a man aged 50-60 years with Graves' hyperthyroidism. Each CDR3 is given with its conserved first and last residue. Fields, in order: CDR3 protein, CDR3 DNA, J gene, V gene, D gene, clone size. A D gene is named only where the DNA matches it firmly. Size is stated for part of the rows, as once, few or many counts, or as a class when the clone is expanded.

CDR3: CAILRQEAPYEQYF; DNA: TGTGCCATCCTAAGACAGGAGGCCCCCTACGAGCAGTACTTC; J: TRBJ2-7; V: TRBV10-3; D: -; size: -
CDR3: CASSIGAGTDTQYF; DNA: TGTGCCAGTAGTATAGGGGCCGGCACAGATACGCAGTATTTT; J: TRBJ2-3; V: TRBV19; D: -; size: few
CDR3: CASSLEGRNYGYTF; DNA: TGTGCCAGCAGTTTAGAGGGCCGAAACTATGGCTACACCTTC; J: TRBJ1-2; V: TRBV12-3/TRBV12-4; D: -; size: many
CDR3: CSARRRVDTEAFF; DNA: TGCAGTGCTAGACGCAGAGTCGACACTGAAGCTTTCTTT; J: TRBJ1-1; V: TRBV20-1; D: -; size: many
CDR3: CASSFDNRGAQYF; DNA: TGTGCCAGCAGCTTTGACAACCGAGGGGCCCAGTACTTC; J: TRBJ2-5; V: TRBV7-8; D: -; size: -
CDR3: CASSPPGQGETQYF; DNA: TGTGCCAGCTCTCCACCGGGACAGGGAGAGACCCAGTACTTC; J: TRBJ2-5; V: TRBV11-2; D: TRBD1; size: many
CDR3: CASSLRLAGGNEQFF; DNA: TGTGCCAGCAGTCTTCGACTAGCGGGAGGCAATGAGCAGTTCTTC; J: TRBJ2-1; V: TRBV27; D: TRBD2; size: many
CDR3: CASRGTSGSSEQYF; DNA: TGCGCCAGCAGGGGGACTAGCGGGAGTAGCGAGCAGTACTTC; J: TRBJ2-7; V: TRBV10-2; D: TRBD2; size: many
CDR3: CASTNRGFNYGYTF; DNA: TGTGCCAGTACGAACAGGGGGTTCAACTATGGCTACACCTTC; J: TRBJ1-2; V: TRBV2; D: TRBD1; size: many
CDR3: CSASGRGWQPQHF; DNA: TGCAGTGCTAGCGGGAGGGGATGGCAGCCCCAGCATTTT; J: TRBJ1-5; V: TRBV20-1; D: -; size: few
CDR3: CASSSSGTSTDTQYF; DNA: TGTGCCAGCAGCTCTAGCGGGACCAGCACAGATACGCAGTATTTT; J: TRBJ2-3; V: TRBV7-8; D: TRBD2; size: many
CDR3: CASSYRDRDGYTF; DNA: TGTGCCAGCAGTTACAGGGACAGAGATGGCTACACCTTC; J: TRBJ1-2; V: TRBV6-5; D: TRBD1; size: -
CDR3: CASSPHPGTGPSIYEQYF; DNA: TGTGCCAGCAGCCCCCACCCCGGGACAGGGCCTTCTATCTACGAGCAGTACTTC; J: TRBJ2-7; V: TRBV3-1; D: TRBD1; size: many
CDR3: CASSLEGGEAFF; DNA: TGCGCCAGCAGCTTGGAGGGAGGTGAAGCTTTCTTT; J: TRBJ1-1; V: TRBV11-2; D: -; size: -
CDR3: CAISDNSGTGLVTNTGELFF; DNA: TGTGCCATCAGTGATAATTCCGGGACAGGGCTTGTGACGAACACCGGGGAGCTGTTTTTT; J: TRBJ2-2; V: TRBV10-3; D: TRBD1; size: many
CDR3: CSAGGGSYNEQFF; DNA: TGCAGTGCTGGTGGTGGCTCCTACAATGAGCAGTTCTTC; J: TRBJ2-1; V: TRBV20-1; D: -; size: many